This TCR beta chain was captured in a study of T-cell reconstitution after alpha-beta-depleted transplantation in children. The TCRbeta library was prepared with unique molecular identifiers. Each CDR3 protein gets one entry after TCRdb re-called the PCR reads with MiXCR. Of fewer than 120,000 distinct CDR3 sequences in the sample, 10% were seen once. With 0 bases removed from V and 3 bases from J, the gap between germline ends came to 13 bases. The CDR3 runs 16 residues. Germline values: CDR1 SGHDT, CDR2 YYEEEE. Many counts were recorded for this clonotype. The source is a human donor who donated a stem cell graft to a child with acute lymphoblastic leukemia. The V and J genes are TRBV5-6 and TRBJ1-5; D remains unclear. This sample comprised PBMCs from the stem cell graft donor, obtained from the stem cell graft. The CDR3 DNA sequence: TGTGCCAGCAGCTTGGCCCGTACAAGGCACAATCAGCCCCAGCATTTT. Translation gives CASSLARTRHNQPQHF.